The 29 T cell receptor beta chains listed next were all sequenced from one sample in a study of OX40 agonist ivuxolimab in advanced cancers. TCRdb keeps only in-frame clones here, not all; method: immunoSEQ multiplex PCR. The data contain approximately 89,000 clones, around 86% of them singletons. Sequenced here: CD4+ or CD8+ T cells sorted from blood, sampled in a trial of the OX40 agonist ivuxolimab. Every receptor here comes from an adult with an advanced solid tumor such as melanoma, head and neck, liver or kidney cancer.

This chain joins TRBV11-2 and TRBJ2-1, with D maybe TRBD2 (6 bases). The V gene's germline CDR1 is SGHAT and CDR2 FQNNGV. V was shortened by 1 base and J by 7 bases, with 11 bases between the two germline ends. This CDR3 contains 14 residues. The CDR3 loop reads CASSLGSSANEQFF. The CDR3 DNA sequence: TGTGCCAGCAGCTTAGGATCTAGCGCGAATGAGCAGTTCTTC.

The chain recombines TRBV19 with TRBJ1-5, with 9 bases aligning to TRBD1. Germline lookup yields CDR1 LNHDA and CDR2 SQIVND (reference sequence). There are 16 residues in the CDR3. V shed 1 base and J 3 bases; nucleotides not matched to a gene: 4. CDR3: CASSIGRDRDNQPQHF. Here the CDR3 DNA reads TGTGCCAGTAGTATAGGCCGGGACAGGGACAATCAGCCCCAGCATTTT.

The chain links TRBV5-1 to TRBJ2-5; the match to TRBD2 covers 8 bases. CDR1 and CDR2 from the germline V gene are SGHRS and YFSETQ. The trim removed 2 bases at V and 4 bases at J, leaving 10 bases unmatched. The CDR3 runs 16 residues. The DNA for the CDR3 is TGCGCCAGCAGCTTTGGGACTCCGGGAGGGTCAGAGACCCAGTACTTC. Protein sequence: CASSFGTPGGSETQYF. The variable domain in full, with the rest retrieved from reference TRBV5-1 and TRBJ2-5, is KAGVTQTPRYLIKTRGQQVTLSCSPISGHRSVSWYQQTPGQGLQFLFEYFSETQRNKGNFPGRFSGRQFSNSRSEMNVSTLELGDSALYLCASSFGTPGGSETQYFGPGTRLLVL.

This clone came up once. CDR3 protein: CASSQDPKPYTEAFF. The CDR3 coding sequence is TGCGCCAGCAGCCAAGATCCCAAGCCGTACACTGAAGCTTTCTTT. The chain has TRBV4-3 and TRBJ1-1, with D hard to call. Germline CDR1 is LGHNA and CDR2 is YSLEER. The CDR3 runs to 15 residues. The V and J ends lost 0 bases and 3 bases respectively, with 11 bases between them.

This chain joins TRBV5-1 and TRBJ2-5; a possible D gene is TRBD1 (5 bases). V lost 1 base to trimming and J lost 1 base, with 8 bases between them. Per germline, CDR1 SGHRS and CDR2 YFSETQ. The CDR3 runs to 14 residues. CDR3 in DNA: TGCGCCAGCAGCTTGACAGGACCCCAAGAGACCCAGTACTTC. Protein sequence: CASSLTGPQETQYF.

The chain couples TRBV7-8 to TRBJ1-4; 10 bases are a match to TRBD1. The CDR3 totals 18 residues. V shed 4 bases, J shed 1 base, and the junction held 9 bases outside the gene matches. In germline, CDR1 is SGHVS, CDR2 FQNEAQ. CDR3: CASSSGQGGGRTNEKLFF. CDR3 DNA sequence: TGTGCCAGCAGCTCCGGACAGGGGGGCGGCAGAACTAATGAAAAACTGTTTTTT.

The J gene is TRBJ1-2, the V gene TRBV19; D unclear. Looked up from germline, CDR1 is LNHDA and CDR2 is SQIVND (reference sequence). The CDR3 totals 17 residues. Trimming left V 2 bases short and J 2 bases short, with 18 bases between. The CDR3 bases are TGTGCCAGTAGTATAACACCCCTTTGGGAGGTGAACTATGGCTACACCTTC. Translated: CASSITPLWEVNYGYTF.

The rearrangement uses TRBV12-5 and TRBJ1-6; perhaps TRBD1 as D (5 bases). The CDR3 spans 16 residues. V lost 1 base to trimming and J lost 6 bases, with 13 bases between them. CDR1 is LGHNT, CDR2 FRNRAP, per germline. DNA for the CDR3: TGTGCTAGTGGTTTGGGGACATGGCCGGGTAATTCACCCCTCCACTTT. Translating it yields CASGLGTWPGNSPLHF.

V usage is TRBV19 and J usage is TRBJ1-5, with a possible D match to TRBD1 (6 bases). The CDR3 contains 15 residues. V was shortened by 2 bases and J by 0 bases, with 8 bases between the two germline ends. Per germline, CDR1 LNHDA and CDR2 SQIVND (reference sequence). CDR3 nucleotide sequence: TGTGCCAGTAGTATAACGGGGGCTAGCAATCAGCCCCAGCATTTT. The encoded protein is CASSITGASNQPQHF.

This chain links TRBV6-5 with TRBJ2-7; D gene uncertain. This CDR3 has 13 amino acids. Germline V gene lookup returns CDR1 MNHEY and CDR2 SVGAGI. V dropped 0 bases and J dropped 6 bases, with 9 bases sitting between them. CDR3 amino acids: CASSYSTVAEQYF. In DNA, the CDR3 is TGTGCCAGCAGTTACTCGACCGTTGCCGAGCAGTACTTC.

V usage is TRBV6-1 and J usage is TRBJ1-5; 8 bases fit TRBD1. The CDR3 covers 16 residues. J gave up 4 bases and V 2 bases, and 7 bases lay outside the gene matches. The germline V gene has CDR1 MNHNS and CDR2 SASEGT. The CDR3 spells CASSEPRTGSNQPQHF. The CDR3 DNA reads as TGTGCCAGCAGTGAACCACGGACAGGGTCGAATCAGCCCCAGCATTTT.

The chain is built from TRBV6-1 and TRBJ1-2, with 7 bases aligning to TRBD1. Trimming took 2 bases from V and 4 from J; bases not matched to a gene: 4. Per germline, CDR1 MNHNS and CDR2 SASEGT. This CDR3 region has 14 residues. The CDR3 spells CASSESRDSYGYTF. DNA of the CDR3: TGTGCCAGCAGTGAATCCCGGGACAGCTATGGCTACACCTTC.

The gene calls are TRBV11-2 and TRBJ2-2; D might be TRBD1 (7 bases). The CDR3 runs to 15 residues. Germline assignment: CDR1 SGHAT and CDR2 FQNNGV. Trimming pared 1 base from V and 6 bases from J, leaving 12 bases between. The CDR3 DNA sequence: TGTGCCAGCAGCTTAGTCACCAGGGGGGCCGGGGAGCTGTTTTTT. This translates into CASSLVTRGAGELFF.

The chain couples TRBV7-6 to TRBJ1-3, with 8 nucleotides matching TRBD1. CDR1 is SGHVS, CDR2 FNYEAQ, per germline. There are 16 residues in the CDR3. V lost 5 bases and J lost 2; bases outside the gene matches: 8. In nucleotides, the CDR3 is TGTGCCAGCAGCCCAAGGTCGGACAGGGCTGGAAACACCATATATTTT. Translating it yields CASSPRSDRAGNTIYF.

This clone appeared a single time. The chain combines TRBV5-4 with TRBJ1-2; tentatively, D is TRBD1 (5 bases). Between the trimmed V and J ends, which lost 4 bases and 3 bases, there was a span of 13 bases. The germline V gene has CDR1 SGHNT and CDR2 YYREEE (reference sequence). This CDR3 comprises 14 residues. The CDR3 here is CASSTEGQDYGYTF. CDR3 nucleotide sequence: TGTGCCAGCAGCACCGAGGGGCAGGACTATGGCTACACCTTC.

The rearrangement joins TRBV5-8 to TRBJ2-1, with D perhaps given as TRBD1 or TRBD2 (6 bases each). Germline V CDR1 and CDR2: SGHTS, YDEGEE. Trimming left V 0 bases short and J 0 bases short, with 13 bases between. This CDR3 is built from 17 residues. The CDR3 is CASSLVRGASSYNEQFF. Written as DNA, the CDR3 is TGTGCCAGCAGCTTGGTTAGGGGGGCGAGCTCCTACAATGAGCAGTTCTTC.

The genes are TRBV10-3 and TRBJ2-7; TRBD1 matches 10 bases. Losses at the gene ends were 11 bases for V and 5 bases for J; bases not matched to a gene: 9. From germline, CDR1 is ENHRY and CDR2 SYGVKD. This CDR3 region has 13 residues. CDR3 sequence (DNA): TGTGCCGGCACTGGGGGACAGGGGCACGAGCAGTACTTC. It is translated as CAGTGGQGHEQYF.

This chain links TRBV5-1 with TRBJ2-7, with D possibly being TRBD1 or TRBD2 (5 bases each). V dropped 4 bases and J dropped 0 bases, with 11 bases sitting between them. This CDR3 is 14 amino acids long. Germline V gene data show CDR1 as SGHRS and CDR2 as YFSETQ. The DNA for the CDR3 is TGCGCCAGCAGCCGGGACGCAAGCTCCTACGAGCAGTACTTC. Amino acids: CASSRDASSYEQYF.

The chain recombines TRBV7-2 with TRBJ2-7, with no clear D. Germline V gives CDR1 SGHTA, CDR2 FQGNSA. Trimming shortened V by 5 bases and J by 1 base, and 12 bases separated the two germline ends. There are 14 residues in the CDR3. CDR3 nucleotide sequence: TGTGCCAGCAGCGAGGACCCACCGTCCTACGAGCAGTACTTC. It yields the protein CASSEDPPSYEQYF.

CDR3 sequence (DNA): TGTGCCAGCAGCCCCGCCAGGCCGGACACTGTCAAACGAAACACCATATATTTT. It yields the protein CASSPARPDTVKRNTIYF. The chain has TRBV7-9 and TRBJ1-3, with a weak D call TRBD1 (5 bases). Germline CDR1 and CDR2: SEHNR and FQNEAQ (reference sequence). The CDR3 extends over 18 amino acids. V lost 5 bases to trimming and J lost 5 bases, with 25 bases between them.

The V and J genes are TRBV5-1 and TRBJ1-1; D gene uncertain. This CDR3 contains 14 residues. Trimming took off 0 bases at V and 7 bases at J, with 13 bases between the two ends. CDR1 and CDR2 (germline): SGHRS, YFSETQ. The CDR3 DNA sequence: TGCGCCAGCAGCTTGGGCCGGGTTGCAGGTGAAGCTTTCTTT. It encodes CASSLGRVAGEAFF.

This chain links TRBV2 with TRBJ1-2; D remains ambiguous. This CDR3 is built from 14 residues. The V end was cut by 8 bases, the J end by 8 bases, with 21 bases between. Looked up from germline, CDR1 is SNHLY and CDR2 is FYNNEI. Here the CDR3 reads CASPTGREGAGYTF. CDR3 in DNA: TGTGCCAGCCCGACGGGGAGGGAAGGAGCCGGCTACACCTTC.

DNA for the CDR3: TGTGCCAGCAGCAGCGGCAATCAGCCCCAGCATTTT. Translating gives CASSSGNQPQHF. V is TRBV4-2 and J is TRBJ1-5, with unresolved D. CDR3 length equals 12 residues. V lost 5 bases and J lost 2, with 4 bases in between. In germline, CDR1 is LGHNA, CDR2 YNFKEQ.

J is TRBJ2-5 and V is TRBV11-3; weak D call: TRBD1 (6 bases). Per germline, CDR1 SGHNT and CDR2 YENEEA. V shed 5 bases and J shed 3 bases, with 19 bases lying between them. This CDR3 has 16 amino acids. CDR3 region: CASSPGLDSKKETQYF. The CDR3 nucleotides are TGTGCCAGCAGCCCAGGGCTGGACAGTAAGAAAGAGACCCAGTACTTC.

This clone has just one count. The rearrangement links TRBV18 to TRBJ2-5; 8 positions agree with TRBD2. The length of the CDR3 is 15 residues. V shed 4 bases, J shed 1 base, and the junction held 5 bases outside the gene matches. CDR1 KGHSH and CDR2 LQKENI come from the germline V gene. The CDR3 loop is CASSQLAAIQETQYF. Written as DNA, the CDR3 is TGTGCCAGCTCACAACTAGCGGCCATCCAAGAGACCCAGTACTTC.

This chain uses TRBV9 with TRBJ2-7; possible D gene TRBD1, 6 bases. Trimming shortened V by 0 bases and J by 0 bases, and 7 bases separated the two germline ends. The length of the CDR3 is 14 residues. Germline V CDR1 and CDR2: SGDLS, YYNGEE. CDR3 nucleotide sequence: TGTGCCAGCAGCGTAGCAGGGGCCTCCTACGAGCAGTACTTC. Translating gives CASSVAGASYEQYF.

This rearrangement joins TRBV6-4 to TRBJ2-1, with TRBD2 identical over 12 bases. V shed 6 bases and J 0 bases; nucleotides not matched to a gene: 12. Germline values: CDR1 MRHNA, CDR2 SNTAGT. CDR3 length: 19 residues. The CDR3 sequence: CASSQGGLAGSSSYNEQFF. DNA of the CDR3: TGTGCCAGCAGCCAAGGGGGACTAGCGGGCTCTAGCTCCTACAATGAGCAGTTCTTC.

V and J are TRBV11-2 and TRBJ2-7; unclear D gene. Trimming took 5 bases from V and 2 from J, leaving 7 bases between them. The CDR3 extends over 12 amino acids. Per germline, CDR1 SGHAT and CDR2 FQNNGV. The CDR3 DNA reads TGTGCCAGCAGCCCTTTCCCCTACGAGCAGTACTTC. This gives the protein CASSPFPYEQYF. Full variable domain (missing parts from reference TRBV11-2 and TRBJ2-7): EAGVAQSPRYKIIEKRQSVAFWCNPISGHATLYWYQQILGQGPKLLIQFQNNGVVDDSQLPKDRFSAERLKGVDSTLKIQPAKLEDSAVYLCASSPFPYEQYFGPGTRLTVT.

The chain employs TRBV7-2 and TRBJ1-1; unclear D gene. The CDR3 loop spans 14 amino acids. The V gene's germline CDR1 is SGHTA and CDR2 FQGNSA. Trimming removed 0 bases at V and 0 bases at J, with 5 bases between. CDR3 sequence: CASSLAGLNTEAFF. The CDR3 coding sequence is TGTGCCAGCAGCTTAGCAGGTTTGAACACTGAAGCTTTCTTT.